The clone carrying this T cell receptor (beta chain) was seen a single time. The data belong to a study of T cell changes during pregnancy in multiple sclerosis. Trimming removed 10 bases from V and 7 bases from J; junction bases left unmatched: 10. The germline gives CDR1 SGHRS, CDR2 YFSETQ. This CDR3 has 13 residues. TCRdb's table, derived via immunoSEQ multiplex PCR, lists solely in-frame clones and lacks some. The data contain approximately 74,000 clones, around 94% of them singletons. The material sequenced was peripheral blood, taken before pregnancy. The V and J genes are TRBV5-1 and TRBJ2-1; TRBD1 agrees at 8 bases. The sequence derives from a female donor with multiple sclerosis, enrolled in a pregnancy study. This chain's CDR3 is CASTGGLTNEQFF. CDR3 sequence (DNA): TGCGCCTCTACAGGGGGATTAACGAATGAGCAGTTCTTC.